Detailed here is one T cell receptor beta chain. Its binding antigen is unknown. An end of the junction differs from the germline gene, which may be a read error. Receptor libraries were prepared by the immunoSEQ multiplex PCR assay. TCRdb retrieved this table from immuneACCESS and kept in-frame rearrangements only. Not all clones are present; in checked studies, unresolved V genes account for under half, and no reason is known for the remainder. In this sample the table shows some 52,000 clones, almost 95% of which occur a single time. The ten largest clones add up to around 0.25% of the sample. The source of the sample is a study of T cell changes during pregnancy in multiple sclerosis (dated 2019 in TCRdb). The study in broad terms: The study looked at changes in the T cell repertoire across pregnancy in women with multiple sclerosis.

The CDR3 runs 16 amino acids, cysteine and phenylalanine included. CDR3 DNA only is kept here, 48 bases in frame from base 1. From the germline V gene, CDR1 is KGHSH and CDR2 is LQKENI. Recombination connected TRBV18 to TRBJ2-5, and perhaps TRBD2 as D gene, on 6 matching bases. The TCR sequence derives from a female donor with multiple sclerosis, enrolled in a pregnancy study. The starting material was CD4+ T cells from peripheral blood mononuclear cells, obtained in the third trimester of pregnancy. The nucleotide sequence reads as follows: TGTGCCAGCTCACCACCCGGGTTAGCGGTCCAAGAGTCCCAGTACTTC. Its protein is CASSPPGLAVQESQYF.